This T cell receptor beta chain was found in a study of T cells in Graves' hyperthyroidism and ophthalmopathy. Hyperthyroidism of Graves' type that showed no ophthalmopathy progression within 18 months was stable. Patients aged 18 to 65 with hyperthyroidism were newly diagnosed, with duration under 2 months. PBMCs stemmed from approximately 9.1 ml fresh peripheral blood. The source material, RNA transcripts, was used to amplify TCR beta CDR3 regions. An initial round of RT-PCR targeting the TCR CDR3 relied on the HTBI primer set. TCRdb re-called the multiplex PCR reads through MiXCR, storing one row per CDR3 protein. In the table there are 750,000 to 900,000 distinct CDR3 sequences, over 35% of which are singletons. This sequence was found in a man between 18 and 29 years old with Graves' hyperthyroidism. Sequencing was performed on blood.

This chain's CDR3 is CASSVGSILYEQYF. Here the CDR3 DNA reads TGTGCCAGCAGCGTCGGGAGTATCTTGTACGAGCAGTACTTC. The J gene is TRBJ2-7, the V gene TRBV7-9; D is perhaps TRBD2 (6 bases). Germline lookup yields CDR1 SEHNR and CDR2 FQNEAQ (reference sequence). Trimming removed 5 bases at V and 4 bases at J, with 15 bases between. The CDR3 is 14 amino acids.